Following are 5 T cell receptor beta chains from one sample sequenced in a study of cytomegalovirus exposure and HLA in healthy donors. The primer mix had 60 Vbeta and 13 Jbeta primers. Sequenced by immunoSEQ multiplex PCR; TCRdb stores in-frame clones only, minus some. The sample contains fewer than 200,000 clones, about 80% of which appear only once. Sequencing was performed on PBMCs. Every receptor here comes from a female donor in good health and CMV-seronegative.

This rearrangement joins TRBV4-1 to TRBJ2-1; D gene unclear. Germline V gene data show CDR1 as MGHRA and CDR2 as YSYEKL. Trimming shortened V by 3 bases and J by 9 bases, and 6 bases separated the two germline ends. The CDR3 is 11 amino acids. The CDR3 loop is CASSQGSEQFF. Here the CDR3 DNA reads TGCGCCAGCAGCCAGGGCTCTGAGCAGTTCTTC.

The chain carries TRBV19 and TRBJ1-5; 9 positions agree with TRBD1. V shed 6 bases, J shed 3 bases, and the junction held 6 bases outside the gene matches. The germline CDR1 and CDR2 sequences are LNHDA and SQIVND (reference sequence). The CDR3 totals 15 residues. CDR3 in amino acids: CASRGTGWSNQPQHF. DNA for the CDR3: TGTGCCAGTAGAGGGACAGGGTGGTCCAATCAGCCCCAGCATTTT.

This clone has just a few counts. CDR3 sequence: CASSFWPLNTEAFF. For the CDR3, the DNA is TGTGCCAGCAGCTTTTGGCCTTTGAACACTGAAGCTTTCTTT. V usage is TRBV13 and J usage is TRBJ1-1; no clear D gene. The germline V gene encodes CDR1 PRHDT and CDR2 FYEKMQ (reference sequence). V lost 3 bases and J 0 bases, leaving 8 bases between the germline ends. The CDR3 contains 14 residues.

The rearrangement uses TRBV28 and TRBJ1-2; D gene ambiguous. Per germline, CDR1 MDHEN and CDR2 SYDVKM. The CDR3 consists of 14 residues. Trimming removed 3 bases at V and 5 bases at J, with 13 bases between. CDR3 coding DNA: TGTGCCAGCAGTTTGGAGGCACGTAGATATGGCTACACCTTC. This encodes CASSLEARRYGYTF.

This sequence joins TRBV7-9 and TRBJ2-5; TRBD2 agrees at 8 bases. V lost 3 bases to trimming and J lost 3 bases; unmatched junction nucleotides: 9. From germline, CDR1 is SEHNR and CDR2 FQNEAQ (reference sequence). This CDR3 has 16 amino acids. The CDR3 DNA reads as TGTGCCAGCAGCTTTGAGTCGGGGGGGGCCAAAGAGACCCAGTACTTC. Translation gives CASSFESGGAKETQYF.